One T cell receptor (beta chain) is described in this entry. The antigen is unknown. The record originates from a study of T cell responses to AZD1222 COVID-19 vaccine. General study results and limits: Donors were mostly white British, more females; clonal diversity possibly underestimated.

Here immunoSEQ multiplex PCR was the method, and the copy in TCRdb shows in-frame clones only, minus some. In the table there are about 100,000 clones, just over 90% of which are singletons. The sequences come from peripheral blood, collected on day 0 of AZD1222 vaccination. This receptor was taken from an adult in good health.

The CDR3 DNA is TGTGCCAGCAGCTTTTCCGGGACCTACAATGAGCAGTTCTTC. It translates to CASSFSGTYNEQFF. The J gene is TRBJ2-1, the V gene TRBV11-3; perhaps TRBD2 as D (5 bases). The germline V and J ends were trimmed by 3 bases and 2 bases, with 8 bases remaining between them. Germline-derived CDR1 and CDR2 are SGHNT and YENEEA. This CDR3 contains 14 residues.